This T cell receptor beta chain was found in a study of T cells in Graves' hyperthyroidism and ophthalmopathy. General study points: Classification by a 13 V-J model distinguished ophthalmopathy from stable hyperthyroidism. Also found in blood were most expanded thyroid clonotypes above 0.001.

The V gene's germline CDR1 is DFQATT and CDR2 SNEGSKA (reference sequence). V was trimmed by 4 bases and J by 7 bases, leaving 16 bases between them. This CDR3 spans 13 amino acids. Researchers took RNA transcripts and amplified the TCR beta CDR3 regions from them. In the first-round RT-PCR of the TCR CDR3, the HTBI primer set was used. From the multiplex PCR reads, TCRdb called clonotypes with MiXCR, one entry per CDR3 protein. The sample includes a few hundred thousand distinct CDR3 sequences, around 50% of them seen just once. Diagnoses used clinical symptoms, serum thyroxine and TRAb, thyroid ultrasound and orbital computed tomography. As to this clonotype: Its antigen is currently unknown.

The sequenced sample consisted of peripheral blood or thyroid tissue (not recorded which). The source is an adult woman with Graves' disease, either hyperthyroidism or ophthalmopathy (not recorded which). The V gene is TRBV20-1, the J gene TRBJ2-5, with TRBD2 as a possible D gene (6 bases). The CDR3 loop is CSANDGGRRTQYF. The DNA of the CDR3 is TGCAGTGCTAACGACGGGGGTCGTCGGACCCAGTACTTC.